The clone carrying this T cell receptor beta chain was seen only once. These data originate in a study of blood T cell repertoires in COVID-19. Trimming removed 7 bases from V and 9 bases from J; junction bases left unmatched: 5. Germline V gene sequence: CDR1 SQVTM, CDR2 ANQGSEA. CDR3 size: 12 residues. The assay was immunoSEQ multiplex PCR, and TCRdb's table has in-frame clones only and misses some. The table shows roughly 200,000 clones, with about 87% occurring only once. This chain links TRBV29-1 with TRBJ2-1, with 11 bases that match TRBD2. The sequence came from a man between 70 and 80 years old with acute or convalescent COVID-19. The material sequenced was peripheral blood. The chain's CDR3 is CSGTSGSFEQFF. The CDR3 region has the DNA TGCAGCGGAACTAGCGGGAGTTTTGAGCAGTTCTTC.